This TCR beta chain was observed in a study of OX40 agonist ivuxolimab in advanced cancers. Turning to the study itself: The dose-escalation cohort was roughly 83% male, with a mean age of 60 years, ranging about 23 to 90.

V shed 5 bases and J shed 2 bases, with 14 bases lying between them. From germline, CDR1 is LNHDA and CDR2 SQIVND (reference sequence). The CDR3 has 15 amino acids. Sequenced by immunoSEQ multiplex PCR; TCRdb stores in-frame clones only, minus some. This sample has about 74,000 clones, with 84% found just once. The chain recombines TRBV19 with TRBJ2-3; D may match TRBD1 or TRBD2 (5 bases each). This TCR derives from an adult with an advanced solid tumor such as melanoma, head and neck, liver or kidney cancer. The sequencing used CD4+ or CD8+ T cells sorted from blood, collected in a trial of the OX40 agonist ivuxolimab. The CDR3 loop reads CASSFGTPITDTQYF. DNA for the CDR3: TGTGCCAGTAGTTTCGGGACGCCTATCACAGATACGCAGTATTTT. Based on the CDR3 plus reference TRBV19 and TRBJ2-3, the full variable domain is DGGITQSPKYLFRKEGQNVTLSCEQNLNHDAMYWYRQDPGQGLRLIYYSQIVNDFQKGDIAEGYSVSREKKESFPLTVTSAQKNPTAFYLCASSFGTPITDTQYFGPGTRLTVL.